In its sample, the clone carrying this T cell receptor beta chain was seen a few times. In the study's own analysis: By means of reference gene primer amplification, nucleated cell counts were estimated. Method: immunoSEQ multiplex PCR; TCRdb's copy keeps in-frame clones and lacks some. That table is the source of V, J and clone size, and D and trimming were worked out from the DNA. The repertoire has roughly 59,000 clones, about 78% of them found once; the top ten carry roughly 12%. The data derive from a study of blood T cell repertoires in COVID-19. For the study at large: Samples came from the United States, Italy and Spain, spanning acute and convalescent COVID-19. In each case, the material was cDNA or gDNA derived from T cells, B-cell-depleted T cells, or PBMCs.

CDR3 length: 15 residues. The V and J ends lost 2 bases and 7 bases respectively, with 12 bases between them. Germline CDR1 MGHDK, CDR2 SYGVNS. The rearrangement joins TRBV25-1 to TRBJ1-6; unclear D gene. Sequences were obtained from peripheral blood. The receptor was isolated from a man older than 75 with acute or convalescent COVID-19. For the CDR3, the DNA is TGTGCCAGCAGTGAACGAGGACTGAGCAATTCACCCCTCCACTTT. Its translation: CASSERGLSNSPLHF.